Listed below are T cell receptor beta chains from one sample, sequenced in a study of blood T cell repertoires in COVID-19. Only in-frame clones appear in the TCRdb table, and some are missing; sequencing was by immunoSEQ multiplex PCR. The sample has fewer than 150,000 clones, more than 75% seen once. The sample comprised peripheral blood. These receptors all stem from a human donor in a cohort sampled during active COVID-19. The CDR3 runs from the conserved cysteine through the conserved F or W. A D gene is named only where the DNA matches it firmly. Clone size is shown for a subset of rows, as once, few, many or a class of expanded clone.

len: 13
v_gene: TRBV18
abundance: once
d_gene: TRBD2
j_gene: TRBJ2-7
CDR3aa: CASSRREVYEQYF
CDR3nt: TGTGCCAGCTCAAGGCGGGAGGTCTACGAGCAGTACTTC

len: 17
v_gene: TRBV5-4
abundance: .
d_gene: .
j_gene: TRBJ1-4
CDR3aa: CASSLGVVTGPNEKLFF
CDR3nt: TGTGCCAGCAGCTTGGGCGTAGTAACAGGGCCTAATGAAAAACTGTTTTTT

len: 16
v_gene: TRBV7-3
abundance: .
d_gene: TRBD2
j_gene: TRBJ2-5
CDR3aa: CASSPGTSGRGETQYF
CDR3nt: TGTGCCAGCAGCCCCGGGACTAGCGGGAGGGGTGAGACCCAGTACTTC

len: 15
v_gene: TRBV19
abundance: .
d_gene: .
j_gene: TRBJ1-2
CDR3aa: CASSMDGVETYGYTF
CDR3nt: TGTGCCAGTAGTATGGACGGGGTCGAGACTTATGGCTACACCTTC

len: 18
v_gene: TRBV5-8
abundance: .
d_gene: .
j_gene: TRBJ2-6
CDR3aa: CASSLGAPGLGAVNVLTF
CDR3nt: TGTGCCAGCAGCTTGGGGGCCCCAGGGTTAGGGGCTGTCAACGTCCTGACTTTC

len: 16
v_gene: TRBV6-1
abundance: .
d_gene: .
j_gene: TRBJ1-4
CDR3aa: CASSEAWGGESEKLFF
CDR3nt: TGTGCCAGCAGTGAAGCTTGGGGGGGGGAAAGTGAAAAACTGTTTTTT

len: 15
v_gene: TRBV11-3
abundance: .
d_gene: TRBD1
j_gene: TRBJ2-7
CDR3aa: CASSPSGQGDYEQYF
CDR3nt: TGTGCCAGCAGCCCCTCAGGACAGGGGGACTACGAGCAGTACTTC

len: 14
v_gene: TRBV11-2
abundance: .
d_gene: .
j_gene: TRBJ2-7
CDR3aa: CASSSQGASYEQYF
CDR3nt: TGTGCCAGCAGCTCACAAGGGGCCTCATACGAGCAGTACTTC

len: 17
v_gene: TRBV4-1
abundance: .
d_gene: TRBD2
j_gene: TRBJ2-5
CDR3aa: CASSQAGTSGPGETQYF
CDR3nt: TGCGCCAGCAGCCAAGCTGGTACTAGCGGGCCGGGGGAGACCCAGTACTTC

len: 14
v_gene: TRBV3-1/TRBV3-2
abundance: .
d_gene: TRBD1
j_gene: TRBJ1-2
CDR3aa: CASSHRQGAGGYTF
CDR3nt: TGTGCCAGCAGCCATAGACAGGGGGCGGGTGGCTACACCTTC

len: 16
v_gene: TRBV28
abundance: .
d_gene: .
j_gene: TRBJ1-5
CDR3aa: CAFFPGTSYSNQPQHF
CDR3nt: TGTGCCTTTTTCCCCGGGACATCCTATAGCAATCAGCCCCAGCATTTT

len: 14
v_gene: TRBV28
abundance: .
d_gene: .
j_gene: TRBJ2-7
CDR3aa: CASSPPTSRVEQYF
CDR3nt: TGTGCCAGCAGTCCGCCAACCTCACGGGTCGAGCAGTACTTC

len: 14
v_gene: TRBV15
abundance: .
d_gene: .
j_gene: TRBJ1-5
CDR3aa: CATSRGHFNQPQHF
CDR3nt: TGTGCCACCAGCAGGGGACACTTCAATCAGCCCCAGCATTTT

len: 15
v_gene: TRBV28
abundance: .
d_gene: .
j_gene: TRBJ1-6
CDR3aa: CASSGGNSYNSPLHF
CDR3nt: TGTGCCAGCAGTGGAGGGAACTCCTATAATTCACCCCTCCACTTT

len: 15
v_gene: TRBV18
abundance: .
d_gene: TRBD1
j_gene: TRBJ2-7
CDR3aa: CASSPRTGEPYEQYF
CDR3nt: TGTGCCAGCTCCCCCAGGACAGGGGAGCCCTACGAGCAGTACTTC

len: 13
v_gene: TRBV12-5
abundance: .
d_gene: .
j_gene: TRBJ2-1
CDR3aa: CASGLNAYNEQFF
CDR3nt: TGTGCTAGTGGTTTGAACGCGTACAATGAGCAGTTCTTC

len: 13
v_gene: TRBV12-3/TRBV12-4
abundance: .
d_gene: .
j_gene: TRBJ1-2
CDR3aa: CASSRQVTYGYTF
CDR3nt: TGTGCCAGCAGCCGACAGGTTACCTATGGCTACACCTTC

len: 13
v_gene: TRBV6-6
abundance: .
d_gene: .
j_gene: TRBJ2-7
CDR3aa: CASSYEVFGEQYF
CDR3nt: TGTGCCAGCAGTTACGAGGTCTTCGGCGAGCAGTACTTC

len: 18
v_gene: TRBV27
abundance: .
d_gene: TRBD2
j_gene: TRBJ2-1
CDR3aa: CASSLLLAGVNSYNEQFF
CDR3nt: TGTGCCAGCAGTTTACTCCTAGCGGGGGTCAACTCCTACAATGAGCAGTTCTTC

len: 12
v_gene: TRBV5-6
abundance: once
d_gene: TRBD2
j_gene: TRBJ2-1
CDR3aa: CASSLYSGEQFF
CDR3nt: TGTGCCAGCAGCTTGTATAGCGGGGAGCAGTTCTTC

len: 13
v_gene: TRBV30
abundance: .
d_gene: .
j_gene: TRBJ1-4
CDR3aa: CAWSRATNEKLFF
CDR3nt: TGTGCCTGGAGTAGAGCAACTAATGAAAAACTGTTTTTT

len: 13
v_gene: TRBV4-2
abundance: .
d_gene: TRBD2
j_gene: TRBJ2-1
CDR3aa: CASSHAGGNEQFF
CDR3nt: TGTGCCAGCAGCCACGCGGGGGGGAATGAGCAGTTCTTC